One sample yielded the 20 T cell receptor beta chains listed below, sequenced in a study of OX40 agonist ivuxolimab in advanced cancers. Assay: immunoSEQ multiplex PCR; the TCRdb copy retains only in-frame clones and omits some. The sample records fewer than 25,000 clones, around 77% being singletons. Sequenced here: CD4+ or CD8+ T cells sorted from blood, sampled in a trial of the OX40 agonist ivuxolimab. Receptor source: an adult with an advanced solid tumor such as melanoma, head and neck, liver or kidney cancer.

This clone was picked up a small number of times. Other nucleotide sequences in the sample specify the same CDR3. The gene calls are TRBV9 and TRBJ2-3; 10 nucleotides line up with TRBD2. V lost 0 bases to trimming and J lost 6 bases; unmatched junction nucleotides: 4. From germline, CDR1 is SGDLS and CDR2 YYNGEE. The CDR3 runs 15 residues. CDR3 sequence (DNA): TGTGCCAGCAGCGTAGTGGATAGCGGGGGGGATACGCAGTATTTT. It encodes CASSVVDSGGDTQYF.

V usage is TRBV7-8 and J usage is TRBJ1-2; maybe TRBD1 (5 bases). The CDR3 totals 13 residues. The V and J ends lost 1 base and 8 bases respectively, with 11 bases between them. Germline V lookup: CDR1 SGHVS, CDR2 FQNEAQ. The CDR3 region has the DNA TGTGCCAGCAGCTTAGGAGGGGTAGGGGGCTACACCTTC. Translation gives CASSLGGVGGYTF.

J is TRBJ2-2 and V is TRBV7-3, with D tentatively TRBD2 (7 bases). The V gene's germline CDR1 is SGHTA and CDR2 FQGTGA. V was clipped by 1 base and J by 2 bases, with 17 bases between them. CDR3 length: 18 residues. CDR3 sequence: CASSLSGRGGPNTGELFF. CDR3 bases: TGTGCCAGCAGCTTAAGTGGTCGCGGGGGCCCAAACACCGGGGAGCTGTTTTTT.

The rearrangement uses TRBV6-5 and TRBJ1-2; D possibly corresponds to TRBD1 (5 bases). Per the germline V gene, CDR1 is MNHEY and CDR2 is SVGAGI. CDR3 length: 15 residues. Trimming pared 2 bases from V and 10 bases from J, leaving 20 bases between. CDR3 nucleotides: TGTGCCAGCAGTTACAGCGGGGCCCGGCGAGTCGACTACACCTTC. This codes for CASSYSGARRVDYTF.

This clone is labeled as medium-sized. The chain recombines TRBV7-6 with TRBJ2-3, with a tentative D call TRBD2 (6 bases). Germline V lookup: CDR1 SGHVS, CDR2 FNYEAQ. This CDR3 is built from 15 residues. Trimming pared 5 bases from V and 0 bases from J, leaving 12 bases between. CDR3 protein: CASSPGGFSTDTQYF. DNA for the CDR3: TGTGCCAGCAGCCCCGGGGGTTTTAGCACAGATACGCAGTATTTT.

This rearrangement joins TRBV6-1 to TRBJ2-7; D uncertain. The germline CDR1 and CDR2 sequences are MNHNS and SASEGT. The CDR3 contains 13 residues. The ends were cut back, 5 bases at V and 0 bases at J, with 8 bases in the middle. CDR3 amino acids: CASSSTYSYEQYF. The CDR3 DNA follows: TGTGCCAGCAGTTCGACCTACTCCTACGAGCAGTACTTC.

This rearrangement joins TRBV5-4 to TRBJ2-7; possibly TRBD2 for D (6 bases). The germline V gene encodes CDR1 SGHNT and CDR2 YYREEE (reference sequence). This CDR3 is 14 amino acids long. V was clipped by 3 bases and J by 3 bases, with 13 bases between them. The CDR3 bases are TGTGCCAGCAGCTCCTCCGCGGGGATCTACGAGCAGTACTTC. It is translated as CASSSSAGIYEQYF.

The chain has TRBV4-1 and TRBJ2-1, with D perhaps TRBD2 (7 bases). Trimming cost V 0 bases and J 7 bases, with 16 bases left between them. The CDR3 is 16 residues long. The V gene's germline CDR1 is MGHRA and CDR2 YSYEKL. In nucleotides, the CDR3 is TGCGCCAGCAGCCAAGAGGAGGGGGGGCCGCGAAATGAGCAGTTCTTC. Protein product: CASSQEEGGPRNEQFF.

This clone showed up just once. The V gene is TRBV7-9, the J gene TRBJ2-1; TRBD1 agrees at 10 bases. The CDR3 has 17 amino acids. Germline V lookup: CDR1 SEHNR, CDR2 FQNEAQ (reference sequence). Germline trimming cut 4 bases from V and 3 bases from J; bases unmatched to any gene: 9. CDR3 region: CASSWPHGTGDYNEQFF. The CDR3 DNA reads TGTGCCAGCAGCTGGCCCCACGGGACAGGGGACTACAATGAGCAGTTCTTC. Supplemented by reference TRBV7-9 and TRBJ2-1, the full variable domain reads DTGVSQNPRHKITKRGQNVTFRCDPISEHNRLYWYRQTLGQGPEFLTYFQNEAQLEKSRLLSDRFSAERPKGSFSTLEIQRTEQGDSAMYLCASSWPHGTGDYNEQFFGPGTRLTVL.

The rearrangement joins TRBV14 to TRBJ2-7, with D possibly matching TRBD2 (5 bases). CDR3 length: 15 amino acids. CDR1 is SGHDN, CDR2 FVKESK, per germline. The V end lost 2 bases, the J end lost 4 bases, and 15 bases lay between the germline ends. The CDR3 protein is CASSQYADFRYEQYF. CDR3 nucleotides: TGTGCCAGCAGCCAATATGCGGACTTTAGGTACGAGCAGTACTTC.

The chain has TRBV30 and TRBJ1-4; 8 bases fit TRBD1. Unmatched junction bases numbered 8, after V lost 8 bases and J lost 6 bases. The CDR3 contains 13 residues. Germline CDR1 is GTSNPN and CDR2 is SVGIG (reference sequence). The CDR3 DNA reads TGTGCCCGACGGGACAGGTCCGATGAAAAACTGTTTTTT. Translated, it gives CARRDRSDEKLFF.

The gene calls are TRBV11-2 and TRBJ1-1; D is unresolved. This CDR3 region has 12 residues. V was trimmed by 5 bases and J by 7 bases, leaving 11 bases between them. Germline assignment: CDR1 SGHAT and CDR2 FQNNGV. The CDR3 DNA is TGTGCCAGCAGCGCCGCCGGAGGTGAAGCTTTCTTT. Translated, it gives CASSAAGGEAFF. Filled out from reference TRBV11-2 and TRBJ1-1, the complete variable domain reads EAGVAQSPRYKIIEKRQSVAFWCNPISGHATLYWYQQILGQGPKLLIQFQNNGVVDDSQLPKDRFSAERLKGVDSTLKIQPAKLEDSAVYLCASSAAGGEAFFGQGTRLTVV.

The chain links TRBV5-1 to TRBJ2-7; perhaps TRBD2 as D (6 bases). The V end was cut by 4 bases, the J end by 1 base, with 15 bases between. The CDR3 spans 15 residues. Germline loops: CDR1 SGHRS, CDR2 YFSETQ. CDR3 sequence: CASSDGTSRSYEQYF. CDR3 DNA: TGCGCCAGCAGCGACGGGACTTCCAGATCCTACGAGCAGTACTTC.

This chain links TRBV6-1 with TRBJ2-1; maybe TRBD2 (6 bases). Germline V CDR1 and CDR2: MNHNS, SASEGT. The CDR3 is 14 amino acids. Trimming removed 3 bases from V and 4 bases from J, with 10 bases in between. CDR3 in DNA: TGTGCCAGCAGTGACCTCGGGGGATACAATGAGCAGTTCTTC. It translates to CASSDLGGYNEQFF.

The chain recombines TRBV7-9 with TRBJ2-3, with 8 bases lining up with TRBD2. The CDR3 runs to 16 residues. CDR1 is SEHNR and CDR2 is FQNEAQ in the germline V gene (reference sequence). The junction had 10 bases not matched to a gene; V was cut back by 5 bases and J by 3 bases. In DNA form, the CDR3 reads TGTGCCAGCAGCCCCTCGGGAGGGGTAAGGACAGATACGCAGTATTTT. Residues: CASSPSGGVRTDTQYF.

This chain uses TRBV7-3 with TRBJ1-2; possible D gene TRBD1, 5 bases. The germline V gene encodes CDR1 SGHTA and CDR2 FQGTGA. The CDR3 is 15 amino acids. The V end was cut by 5 bases, the J end by 1 base, with 14 bases between. CDR3 DNA sequence: TGTGCCAGCAGCCTCTTTGGGGGGAGTAACTATGGCTACACCTTC. It specifies CASSLFGGSNYGYTF. The full variable domain, with the rest looked up from reference TRBV7-3 and TRBJ1-2, is GAGVSQTPSNKVTEKGKYVELRCDPISGHTALYWYRQSLGQGPEFLIYFQGTGAADDSGLPNDRFFAVRPEGSVSTLKIQRTERGDSAVYLCASSLFGGSNYGYTFGSGTRLTVV.

V and J are TRBV13 and TRBJ2-1; maybe TRBD1 (6 bases). The CDR3 totals 17 residues. The V and J ends lost 5 bases and 0 bases respectively, with 17 bases between them. Germline V gives CDR1 PRHDT, CDR2 FYEKMQ (reference sequence). The CDR3 here is CASSEALGQSSYNEQFF. The CDR3 nucleotides are TGTGCCAGCAGCGAAGCCTTAGGACAGAGCTCCTACAATGAGCAGTTCTTC. The whole variable domain, remainder taken from reference TRBV13 and TRBJ2-1, is AAGVIQSPRHLIKEKRETATLKCYPIPRHDTVYWYQQGPGQDPQFLISFYEKMQSDKGSIPDRFSAQQFSDYHSELNMSSLELGDSALYFCASSEALGQSSYNEQFFGPGTRLTVL.

This rearrangement joins TRBV4-3 to TRBJ1-3; maybe TRBD1 (6 bases). This CDR3 spans 16 amino acids. Germline V lookup: CDR1 LGHNA, CDR2 YSLEER. The V and J ends lost 5 bases and 0 bases respectively, with 14 bases between them. DNA for the CDR3: TGCGCCAGCAGCTCGCCAACGGACAGCTCTGGAAACACCATATATTTT. Its protein product is CASSSPTDSSGNTIYF.

By frequency in the sample, this clone is medium-sized. The chain uses TRBV11-2 and TRBJ2-5; D is possibly TRBD2 (7 bases). This CDR3 spans 14 amino acids. V gave up 3 bases and J gave up 5 bases, with 13 bases separating them. Per the germline V gene, CDR1 is SGHAT and CDR2 is FQNNGV. CDR3 coding DNA: TGTGCCAGCAGCTTTTTGGGGGGGGCGGAGACCCAGTACTTC. Translating gives CASSFLGGAETQYF.

The chain recombines TRBV2 with TRBJ2-7; 9 nucleotides agree with TRBD1. Germline CDR1 reads SNHLY; CDR2 reads FYNNEI. Trimming cost V 7 bases and J 2 bases; bases outside gene matches: 9. CDR3 length equals 15 residues. Written as DNA, the CDR3 is TGTGCCAGCACCTCAGGGGGGGACAGGGCCTACGAGCAGTACTTC. Residues: CASTSGGDRAYEQYF.